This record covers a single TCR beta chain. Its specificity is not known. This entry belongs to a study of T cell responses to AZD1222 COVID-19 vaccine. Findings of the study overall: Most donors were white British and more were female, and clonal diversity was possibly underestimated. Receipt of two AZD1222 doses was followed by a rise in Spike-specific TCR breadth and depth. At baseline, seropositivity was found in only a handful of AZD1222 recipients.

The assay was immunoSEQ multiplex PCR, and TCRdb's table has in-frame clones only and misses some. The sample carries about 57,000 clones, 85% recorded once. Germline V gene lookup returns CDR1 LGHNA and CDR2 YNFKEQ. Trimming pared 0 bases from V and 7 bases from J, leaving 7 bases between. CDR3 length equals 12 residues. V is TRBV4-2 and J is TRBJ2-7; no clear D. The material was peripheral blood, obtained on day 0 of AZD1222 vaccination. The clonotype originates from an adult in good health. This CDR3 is CASSQDFGEQYF. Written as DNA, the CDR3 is TGTGCCAGCAGCCAAGATTTCGGTGAGCAGTACTTC.